This TCR beta chain originates from a study of T cell responses to AZD1222 COVID-19 vaccine (dated by TCRdb to the early 2020s). With respect to the entire study: TCR sequencing covered over 230 trial participants: 207 given two doses of AZD1222 and approximately 26 given two doses of MenACWY control vaccine. Enrollment into the trials was organized by age into subgroups of 18-55, 56-69 and 70-plus years, and those subgroups contained roughly 150, 30 and 60 TCR-sequenced participants, respectively. The full study reports these points: Most participants were white British and females outnumbered males, and the authors suggested that clonal diversity may have been underestimated. Conclusions about previously exposed vaccinees are limited, since just a handful of AZD1222 recipients were seropositive for SARS-CoV-2 at baseline. Reportedly, close to half of the unique spike-specific TCRs recognized epitopes lying outside the regions that are mutated in the B.1.351 and B.1.1.7 variants. Because no day 14 peak-response samples were available, repertoires were characterized only after the peak T cell response. A significant rise in spike-specific TCR breadth and depth was observed after two AZD1222 doses relative to day 0 and relative to MenACWY recipients. CD4 TCRs associated with the vaccine covered the entire spike protein, and the dominant responses were in regions 160-218 and 743-854. The 56-69-year group was small, and its depth increase did not reach significance, likely because of low power.

For this clone: Its antigen target is currently unknown. No per-base quality is available; no much larger clone lies one base away.

The CDR3 regions of human TCRbeta chains were analyzed by immunosequencing. Regarding the original processing steps: Repertoire TCRs were checked for matches against a reference library of SARS-CoV-2-specific TCRs that had been generated using the MIRA antigen-specificity platform. Breadth was defined as the fraction of unique TCRs that were SARS-CoV-2-associated, and depth was defined as the fraction of total T cells that were SARS-CoV-2-associated. Using the MIRA data, each spike-specific TCR was mapped to the spike region that the TCR reacts to and placed in a CD4 or CD8 class. Log10-transformed breadth and depth values were compared by one-way ANOVA with Sidak's multiple comparisons tests. TCRdb holds this immuneACCESS table with in-frame rearrangements only. Some clones are missing; in checked studies, unresolved V genes explain under half, and the rest has no known cause. That table furnishes V, J and clone size, whereas the DNA furnished D and trimming. In this sample the table shows about 120,000 clones, 85% to 95% of which occur a single time. Of the sample, 2.5% to 3% is held by the ten largest clones.

The CDR3 contains 15 residues, cysteine and phenylalanine counted. CDR3 DNA only is kept here, 45 bases in frame from base 1. The germline V gene (reference sequence) gives CDR1 as MNHEY and CDR2 as SMNVEV. Trimmed from V: 10 bases; trimmed from J: 7 bases; junction bases lacking a gene match: 15. The time point label corresponds to: about 28 days (+/-7) after the second vaccine dose. AZD1222 recipients whose second dose came at about 4 weeks and those whose second dose came at about 12 weeks were combined into one group, since spike-specific TCR depth and breadth did not differ between the two schedules. Vaccinee samples came from UK trials COV001 and COV002, including a single-blind randomized controlled phase 2/3 trial of AZD1222 (ChAdOx1 nCoV-19) in healthy adults. Trial participant PBMC samples were collected at day 0 and day 28 after the second dose for TCRbeta chain sequencing.

The material was peripheral blood, obtained 28 days after the second AZD1222 dose. This TCR was recovered from an adult who received the AZD1222 COVID-19 vaccine. Rearrangement joined TRBV27 to TRBJ2-1; TRBD2 aligns with 8 central bases. CDR3 reads: CATKIPGGPFNEQFF. DNA sequence: TGTGCCACTAAAATTCCGGGAGGGCCGTTTAATGAGCAGTTCTTC.